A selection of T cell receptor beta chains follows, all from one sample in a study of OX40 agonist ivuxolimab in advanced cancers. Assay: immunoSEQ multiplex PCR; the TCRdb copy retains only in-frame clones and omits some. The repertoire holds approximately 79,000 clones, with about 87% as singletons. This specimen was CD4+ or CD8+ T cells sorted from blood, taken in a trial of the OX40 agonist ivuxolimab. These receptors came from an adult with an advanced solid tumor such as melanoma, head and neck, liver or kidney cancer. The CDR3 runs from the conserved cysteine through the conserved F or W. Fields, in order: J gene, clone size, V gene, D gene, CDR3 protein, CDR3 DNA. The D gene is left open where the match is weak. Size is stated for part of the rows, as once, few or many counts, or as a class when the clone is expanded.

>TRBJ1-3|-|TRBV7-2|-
CASSPRQVSGNTIYF
TGTGCCAGCAGCCCGCGACAGGTCTCTGGAAACACCATATATTTT
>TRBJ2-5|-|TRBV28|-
CASSLIGNGETQYF
TGTGCCAGCAGTCTTATAGGGAACGGAGAGACCCAGTACTTC
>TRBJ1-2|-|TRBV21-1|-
CASRLRGRTYYGYTF
TGTGCCAGCAGACTACGGGGGCGAACGTACTATGGCTACACCTTC
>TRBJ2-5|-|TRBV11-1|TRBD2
CASSSGLAGSEETQYF
TGTGCCAGCAGCTCCGGTCTAGCGGGGTCGGAGGAGACCCAGTACTTC
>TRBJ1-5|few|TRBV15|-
CATSRGQVNQPQHF
TGTGCCACCAGCAGAGGACAGGTGAATCAGCCCCAGCATTTT
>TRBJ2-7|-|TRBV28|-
CASTSGYAYEQYF
TGTGCCAGCACCTCGGGCTATGCCTACGAGCAGTACTTC
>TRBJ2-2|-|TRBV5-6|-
CASSSGTVNTGELFF
TGTGCCAGCAGCAGCGGGACAGTGAACACCGGGGAGCTGTTTTTT
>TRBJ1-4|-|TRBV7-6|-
CASSLRLGTETNEKLFF
TGTGCCAGCAGCTTAAGGTTGGGGACGGAGACTAATGAAAAACTGTTTTTT
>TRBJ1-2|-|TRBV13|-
CASSYAATGGAGYGYTF
TGTGCCAGCAGCTATGCCGCAACCGGGGGGGCTGGGTATGGCTACACCTTC
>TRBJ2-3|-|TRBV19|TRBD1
CASSKTGTGGADTQYF
TGTGCCAGTAGTAAGACCGGGACAGGGGGTGCAGATACGCAGTATTTT
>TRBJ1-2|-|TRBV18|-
CASSPGAGDGYTF
TGTGCCAGCTCACCCGGTGCCGGGGATGGCTACACCTTC
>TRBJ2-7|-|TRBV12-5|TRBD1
CASGPDKTGLEQYF
TGTGCTAGTGGTCCAGATAAGACAGGGTTGGAGCAGTACTTC
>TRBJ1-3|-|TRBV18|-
CASSRIGVSGNTIYF
TGTGCCAGCTCACGGATAGGGGTTTCTGGAAACACCATATATTTT
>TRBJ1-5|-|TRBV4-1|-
CASSQGVVGQGLNQPQHF
TGCGCCAGCAGCCAAGGGGTAGTTGGGCAGGGGCTTAATCAGCCCCAGCATTTT
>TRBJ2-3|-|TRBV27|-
CASKGGGGRGDTQYF
TGTGCCAGCAAGGGAGGGGGGGGGCGAGGAGATACGCAGTATTTT
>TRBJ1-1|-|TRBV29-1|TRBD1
CSAGTGGWDEAFF
TGCAGCGCCGGGACAGGGGGCTGGGATGAAGCTTTCTTT
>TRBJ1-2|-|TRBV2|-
CASTAGEGYTF
TGTGCCAGCACCGCAGGGGAAGGCTACACCTTC
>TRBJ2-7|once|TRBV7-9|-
CASSPRGGSEQYF
TGTGCCAGCAGCCCCAGGGGGGGGTCCGAGCAGTACTTC
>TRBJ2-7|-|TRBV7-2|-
CASSFSGIGREQYF
TGTGCCAGCAGCTTCTCCGGGATCGGACGCGAGCAGTACTTC
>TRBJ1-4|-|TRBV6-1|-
CASSENVVATNEKLFF
TGTGCCAGCAGTGAGAATGTGGTTGCAACTAATGAAAAACTGTTTTTT
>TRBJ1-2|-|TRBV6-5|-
CASSEWAGDGYTF
TGTGCCAGCAGCGAATGGGCGGGAGATGGCTACACCTTC
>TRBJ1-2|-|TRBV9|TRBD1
CASTLNDRVDGYTF
TGTGCCAGCACCCTTAACGACAGGGTGGATGGCTACACCTTC
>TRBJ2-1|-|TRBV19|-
CASSIEASRLNEQFF
TGTGCCAGTAGTATAGAAGCTTCGCGGCTCAATGAGCAGTTCTTC
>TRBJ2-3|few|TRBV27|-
CASSSSGTGADTQYF
TGTGCCAGCAGTTCGTCAGGGACTGGTGCAGATACGCAGTATTTT
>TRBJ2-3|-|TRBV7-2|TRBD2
CASSFSGGSTDTQYF
TGTGCCAGCAGCTTTTCGGGAGGCAGCACAGATACGCAGTATTTT
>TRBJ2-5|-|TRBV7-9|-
CASSPGIGETQYF
TGTGCCAGCAGCCCGGGGATTGGAGAGACCCAGTACTTC
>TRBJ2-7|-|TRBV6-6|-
CASSPPGRSPYEQYF
TGTGCCAGCAGTCCCCCCGGCAGGAGCCCCTACGAGCAGTACTTC
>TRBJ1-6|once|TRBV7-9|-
CASSREGDSPLHF
TGTGCCAGCAGCCGCGAGGGGGACTCACCCCTCCACTTT
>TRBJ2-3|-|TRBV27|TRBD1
CASSPRQGGDTQYF
TGTGCCAGCAGTCCCCGACAGGGGGGAGATACGCAGTATTTT
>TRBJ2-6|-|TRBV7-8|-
CASSLRDQRFSGANVLTF
TGTGCCAGCAGCTTACGGGATCAAAGATTCTCTGGGGCCAACGTCCTGACTTTC
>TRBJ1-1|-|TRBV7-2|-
CASSRSGLNTEAFF
TGTGCCAGCAGCCGTTCCGGGTTGAACACTGAAGCTTTCTTT
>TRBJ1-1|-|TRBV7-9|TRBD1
CASSTGQGPGAFF
TGTGCCAGCAGCACCGGACAGGGCCCTGGAGCTTTCTTT
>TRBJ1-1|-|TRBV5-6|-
CASRGVSQTGNTEAFF
TGTGCCAGCAGAGGTGTCTCCCAGACAGGGAACACTGAAGCTTTCTTT
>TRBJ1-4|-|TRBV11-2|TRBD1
CASSRTGGLTTNEKLFF
TGTGCCAGCAGCAGGACAGGGGGCCTGACAACTAATGAAAAACTGTTTTTT
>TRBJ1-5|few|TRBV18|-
CASSSAPESNQPQHF
TGTGCCAGCTCATCCGCCCCCGAGAGCAATCAGCCCCAGCATTTT
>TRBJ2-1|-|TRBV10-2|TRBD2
CASRDWTSGQNNEQFF
TGCGCCAGCAGAGACTGGACTAGCGGACAGAACAATGAGCAGTTCTTC
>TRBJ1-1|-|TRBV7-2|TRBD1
CASSLVGTGRTEAFF
TGTGCCAGCAGCTTAGTGGGGACAGGGAGAACTGAAGCTTTCTTT
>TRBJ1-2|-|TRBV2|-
CASSEALRGYAGYTF
TGTGCCAGCAGTGAAGCGCTTAGGGGGTACGCTGGCTACACCTTC
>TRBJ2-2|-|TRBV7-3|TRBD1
CASSLKSGTGTGELFF
TGTGCCAGCAGCCTAAAATCCGGGACAGGGACCGGGGAGCTGTTTTTT
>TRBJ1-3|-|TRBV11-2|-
CASSLDGAGVGNTIYF
TGTGCCAGCAGCTTAGATGGGGCCGGGGTAGGAAACACCATATATTTT
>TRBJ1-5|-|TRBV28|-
CASSLGKSNQPQHF
TGTGCCAGCAGTTTGGGGAAAAGCAATCAGCCCCAGCATTTT
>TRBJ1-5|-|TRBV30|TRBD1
CAWSRDRLNQPQHF
TGTGCCTGGAGTAGGGACAGATTAAATCAGCCCCAGCATTTT
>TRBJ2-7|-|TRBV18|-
CASSQRTDSYEQYF
TGTGCCAGCTCACAGCGGACAGATTCCTACGAGCAGTACTTC
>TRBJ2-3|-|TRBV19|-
CASSNGYREMTDTQYF
TGTGCCAGTAGCAACGGGTACAGGGAAATGACAGATACGCAGTATTTT
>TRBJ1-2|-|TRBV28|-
CASSWTTPGLFVSGYTF
TGTGCCAGCAGTTGGACTACTCCAGGACTGTTTGTTAGTGGCTACACCTTC
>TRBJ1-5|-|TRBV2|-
CASSDFSGGQPQHF
TGTGCCAGCAGTGATTTTAGTGGGGGTCAGCCCCAGCATTTT
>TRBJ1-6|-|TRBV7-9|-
CASSLQGSGNSPLHF
TGTGCCAGCAGCTTGCAAGGGTCGGGTAATTCACCCCTCCACTTT
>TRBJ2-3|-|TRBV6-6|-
CASSWRQSTDTQYF
TGTGCCAGCAGTTGGAGACAGAGCACAGATACGCAGTATTTT
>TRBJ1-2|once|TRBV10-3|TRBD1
CATNPGQGAVGSYTF
TGTGCCACCAACCCGGGACAGGGCGCCGTAGGTAGCTACACCTTC
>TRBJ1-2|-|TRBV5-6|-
CASSQRLSSNYGYTF
TGTGCCAGCAGCCAAAGGTTGAGTTCTAACTATGGCTACACCTTC
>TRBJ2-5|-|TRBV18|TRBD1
CASSPGTEETQYF
TGTGCCAGCTCACCTGGGACAGAAGAGACCCAGTACTTC
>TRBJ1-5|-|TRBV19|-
CASHPGDRQPQHF
TGTGCCAGTCATCCAGGGGATCGTCAGCCCCAGCATTTT